The 17 T cell receptor beta chains below come from one sample, sequenced in a study of shared clonotypes between healthy human individuals. Generated by immunoSEQ multiplex PCR, the TCRdb table keeps only in-frame clones and is missing some. Here the sample spans fewer than 1 million clones, around 96% being singletons. Positively selected for CCR7, the CD45RO-negative cells used as naive CD8 cells excluded terminally differentiated effector memory CD45RA+ cells. Sequenced: naive CD8+ T cells sorted from blood. The receptors originated from a man aged 25-45 years in good health.

The chain has TRBV14 and TRBJ2-7, with D possibly being TRBD2 (5 bases). With 4 bases removed from V and 2 bases from J, the gap between germline ends came to 12 bases. Per the germline V gene, CDR1 is SGHDN and CDR2 is FVKESK. This CDR3 comprises 14 residues. For the CDR3, the DNA is TGTGCCAGCAGCCCCCGGACCGGGACCTACGAGCAGTACTTC. Protein product: CASSPRTGTYEQYF.

The chain recombines TRBV28 with TRBJ2-3, with 12 bases that match TRBD2. Trimming took 7 bases from V and 3 from J; bases not matched to a gene: 11. The CDR3 is 17 amino acids. The germline V gene has CDR1 MDHEN and CDR2 SYDVKM. The CDR3 DNA sequence: TGTGCCAGCACCCTGAGGGTCGGACTAGCGGGGACAGATACGCAGTATTTT. Translated, it gives CASTLRVGLAGTDTQYF. Combining the CDR3 with reference TRBV28 and TRBJ2-3 gives the whole variable domain DVKVTQSSRYLVKRTGEKVFLECVQDMDHENMFWYRQDPGLGLRLIYFSYDVKMKEKGDIPEGYSVSREKKERFSLILESASTNQTSMYLCASTLRVGLAGTDTQYFGPGTRLTVL.

This clone was detected only once. This chain joins TRBV15 and TRBJ2-1; 7 bases are shared with TRBD1. This CDR3 has 17 residues. V dropped 0 bases and J dropped 6; count of bases not matched to a gene: 11. CDR1 and CDR2 from the germline V gene are LNHNV and YYDKDF (reference sequence). The DNA of the CDR3 is TGTGCCACCAGCAGAGATCTTTCCCGGAGACAGGGCAATGAGCAGTTCTTC. Encoded protein: CATSRDLSRRQGNEQFF.

V usage is TRBV5-5 and J usage is TRBJ2-7; D may be TRBD1 (5 bases). This CDR3 has 12 amino acids. The germline V gene encodes CDR1 SGHKS and CDR2 YYEKEE (reference sequence). Trimming left V 2 bases short and J 7 bases short, with 10 bases between. The CDR3 DNA reads as TGTGCCAGCAGCTTTGCAGGGCTTGAGCAGTACTTC. Protein sequence: CASSFAGLEQYF.

The genes are TRBV4-2 and TRBJ2-7; perhaps TRBD1 as D (5 bases). Germline values: CDR1 LGHNA, CDR2 YNFKEQ. V was clipped by 1 base and J by 3 bases, with 10 bases between them. CDR3 length equals 14 residues. DNA for the CDR3: TGTGCCAGCAGCCAAGTTCTTCAGGGCTACGAGCAGTACTTC. This gives the protein CASSQVLQGYEQYF.

J is TRBJ2-7 and V is TRBV27; D is perhaps TRBD2 (5 bases). CDR1 and CDR2 from the germline V gene are MNHEY and SMNVEV (reference sequence). The V end was cut by 6 bases, the J end by 3 bases, with 18 bases between. CDR3 length: 15 residues. The CDR3 DNA is TGTGCCAGCAGACCTCGCGGCTCGGGATTCTACGAGCAGTACTTC. It codes for CASRPRGSGFYEQYF.

The genes are TRBV28 and TRBJ2-7, with a weak D call TRBD1 (6 bases). Germline loops: CDR1 MDHEN, CDR2 SYDVKM. V shed 5 bases and J shed 0 bases, with 23 bases lying between them. This CDR3 is built from 18 residues. This CDR3 reads CASSLDLARGSASYEQYF. In DNA form, the CDR3 reads TGTGCCAGCAGTCTGGACCTCGCCAGGGGAAGCGCCTCCTACGAGCAGTACTTC.

The genes are TRBV10-3 and TRBJ1-2; no definite D call. The germline V and J ends were trimmed by 0 bases and 8 bases, with 10 bases remaining between them. CDR3 length equals 13 residues. Germline CDR1 and CDR2: ENHRY and SYGVKD. The CDR3 loop reads CAISESAGKGYTF. The CDR3 coding sequence is TGTGCCATCAGTGAGTCAGCAGGCAAAGGCTACACCTTC.

This clone was found once. The chain links TRBV11-2 to TRBJ2-7, with D unclear. CDR1 is SGHAT and CDR2 is FQNNGV in the germline V gene. Trimming stripped 1 base from V and 3 bases from J, with 10 bases between. CDR3 length: 14 amino acids. CDR3 nucleotide sequence: TGTGCCAGCAGCTTAGGCGCAGGTCTCTACGAGCAGTACTTC. Its protein is CASSLGAGLYEQYF.

The chain combines TRBV11-2 with TRBJ2-7; the D call may be TRBD1 or TRBD2 (5 bases each). Germline V gene lookup returns CDR1 SGHAT and CDR2 FQNNGV. The CDR3 is made up of 14 amino acids. Trimming stripped 4 bases from V and 0 bases from J, with 10 bases between. The CDR3 DNA reads as TGTGCCAGCAGCTCCCGGGACGACTCCTACGAGCAGTACTTC. Translated: CASSSRDDSYEQYF.

The gene calls are TRBV5-5 and TRBJ2-5, with unresolved D. CDR3 length: 14 amino acids. Germline lookup yields CDR1 SGHKS and CDR2 YYEKEE (reference sequence). V lost 2 bases, J lost 2 bases, and 10 bases lay in between. DNA of the CDR3: TGTGCCAGCAGCTTTTTCTTCGGTCAAGAGACCCAGTACTTC. Translation: CASSFFFGQETQYF.

Comments on this clone: Within the sample, other DNA sequences also encode this same CDR3. The CDR3 DNA reads as TGTGCCAGCAGCTTAGGCTCGGGAGGTGAGCAGTTCTTC. Protein sequence: CASSLGSGGEQFF. The rearrangement joins TRBV11-2 to TRBJ2-1; 7 bases map to TRBD2. The CDR3 has 13 amino acids. CDR1 is SGHAT and CDR2 is FQNNGV in the germline V gene. The V gene end was trimmed by 1 base and the J gene end by 9 bases; junction bases not matched to a gene: 3.

This chain joins TRBV7-9 and TRBJ2-7; D tentatively fits TRBD1 or TRBD2 (6 bases each). Germline CDR1 and CDR2: SEHNR and FQNEAQ (reference sequence). This CDR3 comprises 14 residues. V was pared by 5 bases and J by 2 bases, with 13 bases between. CDR3 sequence: CASSHTGTPYEQYF. The CDR3 DNA reads TGTGCCAGCAGCCACACAGGGACTCCCTACGAGCAGTACTTC.

The rearrangement joins TRBV4-3 to TRBJ2-7; D unclear. The V end was cut by 0 bases, the J end by 0 bases, with 6 bases between. Germline lookup yields CDR1 LGHNA and CDR2 YSLEER. The CDR3 length is 14 residues. In DNA, the CDR3 is TGCGCCAGCAGCCAAGACTCGAGCTCCTACGAGCAGTACTTC. Translated: CASSQDSSSYEQYF.

CDR3 coding DNA: TGTGCCAGCACCGGATGGGGTCAGGGTTCTCCTTCAGGGCCCCAGCATTTT. Translating it yields CASTGWGQGSPSGPQHF. This chain links TRBV27 with TRBJ1-5, with D tentatively TRBD1 (5 bases). V gave up 7 bases and J gave up 9 bases, with 28 bases separating them. The length of the CDR3 is 17 residues. CDR1 and CDR2 from the germline V gene are MNHEY and SMNVEV (reference sequence).

The rearrangement uses TRBV29-1 and TRBJ2-1; D may be TRBD2 (5 bases). The CDR3 has 12 residues. V was shortened by 8 bases and J by 5 bases, with 13 bases between the two germline ends. Germline CDR1 reads SQVTM; CDR2 reads ANQGSEA. The chain's CDR3 is CSSSASHNEQFF. Written as DNA, the CDR3 is TGCAGCTCGTCGGCTAGCCACAATGAGCAGTTCTTC.

The genes are TRBV7-9 and TRBJ2-7; D not resolved. Trimming cost V 5 bases and J 8 bases, with 16 bases left between them. CDR3 length equals 13 residues. Germline lookup yields CDR1 SEHNR and CDR2 FQNEAQ (reference sequence). As DNA, the CDR3 is TGTGCCAGCAGCCCAGACGGGTATATGCAGCAGTACTTC. It codes for CASSPDGYMQQYF.